The 22 T cell receptor beta chains below come from one sample, sequenced in a study of identical twins. Each CDR3 protein gets one entry after TCRdb re-called the 5' RACE reads with MiXCR. The repertoire includes around 490,000 distinct CDR3 sequences, 13% to 15% of them detected once, and about 0.97% sits in the top ten. The same sample was also used in a study of yellow fever vaccine responses in identical twins.

Source material: CD4+ T cells sorted from blood. The receptor set was obtained from a woman aged 18-29 years in good health.

The V gene is TRBV5-1, the J gene TRBJ2-3, with D possibly matching TRBD1 (5 bases). CDR3 length: 16 amino acids. The germline V gene encodes CDR1 SGHRS and CDR2 YFSETQ. Deletions cut 3 bases from V and 0 bases from J, with 14 bases between. The CDR3 sequence: CASSSFDRTSTDTQYF. CDR3 in DNA: TGCGCCAGCAGCTCATTCGACAGAACTAGCACAGATACGCAGTATTTT.

At least ten counts were recorded for this clonotype. DNA for the CDR3: TGCAGCGTTGAAGAGGAGACCCAGTACTTC. Translation gives CSVEEETQYF. The gene calls are TRBV29-1 and TRBJ2-5; D remains unclear. Germline V CDR1 and CDR2: SQVTM, ANQGSEA. The CDR3 length is 10 residues. Between the trimmed V and J ends, which lost 0 bases and 5 bases, there was a span of 1 base.

This chain links TRBV25-1 with TRBJ2-3, with 7 bases lining up with TRBD2. CDR3 length equals 15 residues. Unmatched junction bases numbered 4, after V lost 4 bases and J lost 0 bases. Germline V gene data show CDR1 as MGHDK and CDR2 as SYGVNS. The CDR3 coding sequence is TGTGCCAGCAGTGCCATGGGGGGGAGCACAGATACGCAGTATTTT. Translation gives CASSAMGGSTDTQYF.

Only a few counts were recorded for this clonotype. This chain joins TRBV24-1 and TRBJ2-3; D possibly corresponds to TRBD2 (5 bases). Germline V gene sequence: CDR1 KGHDR, CDR2 SFDVKD. The V gene lost 3 bases and the J gene lost 1 base, with 10 bases spanning the gap. CDR3 size: 15 residues. CDR3 protein: CATSDDYAGTDTQYF. As DNA, the CDR3 is TGTGCCACCAGTGATGACTACGCCGGCACAGATACGCAGTATTTT.

This clonotype was counted between two and nine times. The chain joins TRBV14 to TRBJ2-3; 7 bases agree with TRBD2. Trimming took 0 bases from V and 0 from J; bases not matched to a gene: 3. CDR1 and CDR2 from the germline V gene are SGHDN and FVKESK. The CDR3 covers 16 residues. CDR3 coding DNA: TGTGCCAGCAGCCAAGATAGCGGGCTTAGCACAGATACGCAGTATTTT. This gives the protein CASSQDSGLSTDTQYF. Drawing the rest from reference TRBV14 and TRBJ2-3, the complete variable domain is EAGVTQFPSHSVIEKGQTVTLRCDPISGHDNLYWYRRVMGKEIKFLLHFVKESKQDESGMPNNRFLAERTGGTYSTLKVQPAELEDSGVYFCASSQDSGLSTDTQYFGPGTRLTVL.

The rearrangement joins TRBV6-5 to TRBJ1-1, with D hard to call. The germline V gene encodes CDR1 MNHEY and CDR2 SVGAGI. The CDR3 contains 13 residues. V lost 1 base to trimming and J lost 6 bases, with 9 bases between them. CDR3 nucleotide sequence: TGTGCCAGCAGTTACTTAAGGGCGTCTGAAGCTTTCTTT. Encoded protein: CASSYLRASEAFF.

The rearrangement uses TRBV19 and TRBJ2-1; the D call may be TRBD1 or TRBD2 (6 bases each). The germline V and J ends were trimmed by 3 bases and 1 base, with 16 bases remaining between them. CDR3 length: 17 residues. CDR1 is LNHDA and CDR2 is SQIVND in the germline V gene (reference sequence). The CDR3 sequence is CASSIEGGPTSYNEQFF. Written as DNA, the CDR3 is TGTGCCAGTAGTATCGAGGGGGGACCTACGTCCTACAATGAGCAGTTCTTC.

The chain uses TRBV2 and TRBJ1-5; 8 nucleotides align to TRBD1. Germline V CDR1 and CDR2: SNHLY, FYNNEI. CDR3 length: 15 residues. The V and J ends lost 5 bases and 5 bases, in that order; junction bases with no gene match: 8. Here the CDR3 reads CASSKPQGVDQPQHF. The CDR3 nucleotides are TGTGCCAGCAGTAAACCACAGGGGGTGGATCAGCCCCAGCATTTT. Full variable domain (missing parts from reference TRBV2 and TRBJ1-5): EPEVTQTPSHQVTQMGQEVILRCVPISNHLYFYWYRQILGQKVEFLVSFYNNEISEKSEIFDDQFSVERPDGSNFTLKIRSTKLEDSAMYFCASSKPQGVDQPQHFGDGTRLSIL.

This clonotype appeared a few times. The chain joins TRBV5-5 to TRBJ2-3; maybe TRBD1 (6 bases). This CDR3 region has 16 residues. The V gene's germline CDR1 is SGHKS and CDR2 YYEKEE (reference sequence). V lost 0 bases to trimming and J lost 0 bases, with 11 bases between them. The CDR3 DNA sequence: TGTGCCAGCAGCTTGGAGCAGGGGATAAGCACAGATACGCAGTATTTT. This gives the protein CASSLEQGISTDTQYF.

This clonotype was counted only a few times. The gene calls are TRBV5-1 and TRBJ1-5; 8 bases line up with TRBD1. The ends lost 0 bases at V and 4 bases at J; junction bases unmatched: 3. CDR3 length: 15 amino acids. Germline CDR1 reads SGHRS; CDR2 reads YFSETQ. The CDR3 is CASSLDTGGNQPQHF. The CDR3 DNA is TGCGCCAGCAGCTTGGATACAGGGGGAAATCAGCCCCAGCATTTT.

The chain employs TRBV7-2 and TRBJ1-1; possibly TRBD1 for D (5 bases). The CDR3 has 14 residues. Germline CDR1 and CDR2: SGHTA and FQGNSA. V was clipped by 11 bases and J by 2 bases, with 18 bases between them. CDR3 sequence: CASNRDYFNTEAFF. For the CDR3, the DNA is TGTGCCTCGAACCGGGACTACTTTAACACTGAAGCTTTCTTT.

The chain uses TRBV10-3 and TRBJ1-4; D might be TRBD1 (5 bases). Germline V CDR1 and CDR2: ENHRY, SYGVKD. The CDR3 runs to 13 residues. The V gene lost 6 bases and the J gene lost 6 bases, with 11 bases spanning the gap. The CDR3 loop is CAISPGPYEKLFF. The CDR3 DNA follows: TGTGCCATCAGCCCGGGACCTTATGAAAAACTGTTTTTT.

This clonotype was seen a few times. The chain joins TRBV7-2 to TRBJ2-1; D ambiguous. This CDR3 contains 13 residues. The V gene's germline CDR1 is SGHTA and CDR2 FQGNSA. V was shortened by 5 bases and J by 4 bases, with 9 bases between the two germline ends. The CDR3 loop is CASSPRLYNEQFF. CDR3 bases: TGTGCCAGCAGCCCCAGACTGTACAATGAGCAGTTCTTC.

The chain employs TRBV23-1 and TRBJ2-5; TRBD2 might be the D (5 bases). TRBV23-1 is placed among ORFs of uncertain function. The CDR3 contains 12 residues. Trimming pared 4 bases from V and 4 bases from J, leaving 7 bases between. CDR3 protein: CASSRRIETQYF. CDR3 DNA: TGCGCCAGCAGTCGGAGGATAGAGACCCAGTACTTC.

The chain combines TRBV10-1 with TRBJ2-1; D is unclear. From germline, CDR1 is WNHNN and CDR2 SYGVQD (reference sequence). Trimming left V 0 bases short and J 7 bases short, with 13 bases between. The CDR3 extends over 15 amino acids. The CDR3 nucleotides are TGCGCCAGCAGTGAGTCCATCGGCTACTCTAATGAGCAGTTCTTC. It yields the protein CASSESIGYSNEQFF.

CDR3: CASSQEQHRGYLQFF. CDR3 bases: TGTGCCAGCAGCCAAGAGCAGCACAGGGGGTATTTGCAGTTCTTC. This sequence joins TRBV3-1 and TRBJ2-1; 8 nucleotides line up with TRBD1. CDR3 size: 15 residues. V shed 0 bases and J 12 bases; nucleotides not matched to a gene: 10. Germline values: CDR1 LGHDT, CDR2 YNNKEL (reference sequence).

V is TRBV20-1 and J is TRBJ2-1; the D is unclear. Germline V lookup: CDR1 DFQATT, CDR2 SNEGSKA (reference sequence). This CDR3 contains 13 residues. V lost 4 bases, J lost 3 bases, and 10 bases lay in between. The CDR3 loop reads CSAKPLDYNEQFF. DNA of the CDR3: TGCAGTGCTAAACCACTGGACTACAATGAGCAGTTCTTC.

This sequence joins TRBV14 and TRBJ2-1; 10 bases are a match to TRBD1. The V segment lost 0 bases and the J segment 3 bases; nucleotides outside the gene matches: 8. Germline assignment: CDR1 SGHDN and CDR2 FVKESK. This CDR3 is built from 18 residues. CDR3 sequence: CASSQDKGTGARYNEQFF. In nucleotides, the CDR3 is TGTGCCAGCAGCCAAGATAAAGGGACAGGGGCCCGCTACAATGAGCAGTTCTTC.

This clonotype came up a few times. This chain uses TRBV25-1 with TRBJ1-2, with no clear D. CDR1 and CDR2 from the germline V gene are MGHDK and SYGVNS. CDR3 size: 13 residues. The germline V and J ends were trimmed by 2 bases and 8 bases, with 12 bases remaining between them. This CDR3 is CASSEGFYGGYTF. In nucleotides, the CDR3 is TGTGCCAGCAGTGAAGGCTTCTATGGGGGCTACACCTTC.

This clonotype was seen only a few times. Here the CDR3 DNA reads TGCGCCAGCAGCTTGGAACCGAACACTGAAGCTTTCTTT. Translation: CASSLEPNTEAFF. V is TRBV5-1 and J is TRBJ1-1, with no clear D. CDR1 SGHRS and CDR2 YFSETQ come from the germline V gene. The CDR3 runs 13 residues. Trimming took 0 bases from V and 1 from J, leaving 4 bases between them.

V gene TRBV2 combines with J gene TRBJ2-7; D unclear. V lost 4 bases and J lost 1, with 11 bases in between. This CDR3 is built from 14 residues. Germline V CDR1 and CDR2: SNHLY, FYNNEI. CDR3 DNA: TGTGCCAGCAGTGGTTCTATGTATTCCTACGAGCAGTACTTC. Translating it yields CASSGSMYSYEQYF. The full variable domain, rest sourced from reference TRBV2 and TRBJ2-7, is EPEVTQTPSHQVTQMGQEVILRCVPISNHLYFYWYRQILGQKVEFLVSFYNNEISEKSEIFDDQFSVERPDGSNFTLKIRSTKLEDSAMYFCASSGSMYSYEQYFGPGTRLTVT.

The gene calls are TRBV28 and TRBJ1-5, with D possibly matching TRBD1 (5 bases). V lost 3 bases and J 5 bases, leaving 14 bases between the germline ends. The CDR3 extends over 15 amino acids. The germline V gene encodes CDR1 MDHEN and CDR2 SYDVKM. For the CDR3, the DNA is TGTGCCAGCAGTTTGGTCGGCAGGGTCGATCAGCCCCAGCATTTT. As protein: CASSLVGRVDQPQHF.